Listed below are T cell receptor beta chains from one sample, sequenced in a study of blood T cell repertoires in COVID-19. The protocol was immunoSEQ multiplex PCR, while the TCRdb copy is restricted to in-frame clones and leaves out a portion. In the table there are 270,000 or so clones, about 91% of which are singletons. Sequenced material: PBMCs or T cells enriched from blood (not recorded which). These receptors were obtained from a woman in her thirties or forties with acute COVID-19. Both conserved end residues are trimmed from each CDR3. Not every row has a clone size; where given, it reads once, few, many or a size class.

CDR3aa: ASRVMTEAYEQY
abundance: NA
len: 12
j_gene: TRBJ2-7
v_gene: TRBV13

CDR3aa: ASRSEGQGNTEAF
abundance: NA
len: 13
j_gene: TRBJ1-1
v_gene: TRBV28

CDR3aa: ASSPPGKQGFHEQF
abundance: NA
len: 14
j_gene: TRBJ2-1
v_gene: TRBV18

CDR3aa: ASSAHPQGTKRNTIY
abundance: NA
len: 15
j_gene: TRBJ1-3
v_gene: TRBV9

CDR3aa: ASSLRFTDPGGNGYT
abundance: NA
len: 15
j_gene: TRBJ1-2
v_gene: TRBV11-2

CDR3aa: ASSTHAFEHEQF
abundance: NA
len: 12
j_gene: TRBJ2-1
v_gene: TRBV9

CDR3aa: ASRTSGRASYNEQF
abundance: NA
len: 14
j_gene: TRBJ2-1
v_gene: TRBV19

CDR3aa: ASSSRLAGYEQY
abundance: NA
len: 12
j_gene: TRBJ2-7
v_gene: TRBV28

CDR3aa: ASEPRPEDNYGYT
abundance: NA
len: 13
j_gene: TRBJ1-2
v_gene: TRBV5-1

CDR3aa: ASGLYGTTSITDTQY
abundance: NA
len: 15
j_gene: TRBJ2-3
v_gene: TRBV12-5

CDR3aa: AWTRDKQETQY
abundance: NA
len: 11
j_gene: TRBJ2-5
v_gene: TRBV30

CDR3aa: ASSSRTGGFSGNTIY
abundance: once
len: 15
j_gene: TRBJ1-3
v_gene: TRBV7-9

CDR3aa: ASSPGLAATDTQY
abundance: NA
len: 13
j_gene: TRBJ2-3
v_gene: TRBV3-1/TRBV3-2

CDR3aa: ASSLGLAYSYEQY
abundance: NA
len: 13
j_gene: TRBJ2-7
v_gene: TRBV7-9

CDR3aa: ASSPSSAGGAFQTNEKLF
abundance: once
len: 18
j_gene: TRBJ1-4
v_gene: TRBV3-1/TRBV3-2

CDR3aa: ASSSARGRTEAF
abundance: NA
len: 12
j_gene: TRBJ1-1
v_gene: TRBV5-6

CDR3aa: ASSVGSGSYEQY
abundance: once
len: 12
j_gene: TRBJ2-7
v_gene: TRBV9

CDR3aa: ASSSTGGIQPQH
abundance: NA
len: 12
j_gene: TRBJ1-5
v_gene: TRBV7-6

CDR3aa: ASSLGLADSYNEQF
abundance: NA
len: 14
j_gene: TRBJ2-1
v_gene: TRBV7-9

CDR3aa: ASSLRAGLAGAYEQY
abundance: NA
len: 15
j_gene: TRBJ2-7
v_gene: TRBV27

CDR3aa: ASRRQSTNEKLF
abundance: NA
len: 12
j_gene: TRBJ1-4
v_gene: TRBV6-5

CDR3aa: ASSQVQGGGYT
abundance: NA
len: 11
j_gene: TRBJ1-2
v_gene: TRBV3-1/TRBV3-2

CDR3aa: ASSPREGEAEKLF
abundance: NA
len: 13
j_gene: TRBJ1-4
v_gene: TRBV18

CDR3aa: ASSIDHVLADSNYGYT
abundance: NA
len: 16
j_gene: TRBJ1-2
v_gene: TRBV19

CDR3aa: ASSLLRRHHQPQH
abundance: NA
len: 13
j_gene: TRBJ1-5
v_gene: TRBV28

CDR3aa: ASSTKQGLSTEAF
abundance: NA
len: 13
j_gene: TRBJ1-1
v_gene: TRBV19

CDR3aa: ATSDMDRAGETQY
abundance: NA
len: 13
j_gene: TRBJ2-5
v_gene: TRBV24-1

CDR3aa: ASSVVPGLAEQY
abundance: NA
len: 12
j_gene: TRBJ2-7
v_gene: TRBV9

CDR3aa: ASSRLAGGTDTQY
abundance: NA
len: 13
j_gene: TRBJ2-3
v_gene: TRBV6-2/TRBV6-3

CDR3aa: ASSPRGGSEETQY
abundance: NA
len: 13
j_gene: TRBJ2-5
v_gene: TRBV7-7

CDR3aa: ASSTRTGGSDNEQF
abundance: NA
len: 14
j_gene: TRBJ2-1
v_gene: TRBV7-8

CDR3aa: ASSPWTSGRNIQY
abundance: NA
len: 13
j_gene: TRBJ2-4
v_gene: TRBV3-1/TRBV3-2

CDR3aa: ASSRQPEQPQH
abundance: NA
len: 11
j_gene: TRBJ1-5
v_gene: TRBV19

CDR3aa: AGGERQVLLPQH
abundance: few
len: 12
j_gene: TRBJ1-5
v_gene: TRBV28

CDR3aa: ASSPGNTEAF
abundance: NA
len: 10
j_gene: TRBJ1-1
v_gene: TRBV5-4

CDR3aa: ASSLITGTSPLH
abundance: NA
len: 12
j_gene: TRBJ1-6
v_gene: TRBV5-1

CDR3aa: ASSFYSGLAF
abundance: NA
len: 10
j_gene: TRBJ1-1
v_gene: TRBV5-6

CDR3aa: SWGGSSDTQY
abundance: NA
len: 10
j_gene: TRBJ2-3
v_gene: TRBV29-1

CDR3aa: ASRGTGTGVYQAF
abundance: NA
len: 13
j_gene: TRBJ1-1
v_gene: TRBV11-2

CDR3aa: ASSQGYQDGYGYT
abundance: few
len: 13
j_gene: TRBJ1-2
v_gene: TRBV4-3

CDR3aa: ASRVLRDNSPLH
abundance: NA
len: 12
j_gene: TRBJ1-6
v_gene: TRBV6-5

CDR3aa: ASSKGLAGGSSGELF
abundance: NA
len: 15
j_gene: TRBJ2-2
v_gene: TRBV7-2

CDR3aa: ASSPTGTGPQPQH
abundance: NA
len: 13
j_gene: TRBJ1-5
v_gene: TRBV19

CDR3aa: ASSQALQGARSQPQH
abundance: NA
len: 15
j_gene: TRBJ1-5
v_gene: TRBV4-3

CDR3aa: ASSPRTSGRVHEQF
abundance: NA
len: 14
j_gene: TRBJ2-1
v_gene: TRBV7-9

CDR3aa: ASRGQGQETQY
abundance: NA
len: 11
j_gene: TRBJ2-5
v_gene: TRBV12-3/TRBV12-4

CDR3aa: ASSLDGGIGDTEAF
abundance: NA
len: 14
j_gene: TRBJ1-1
v_gene: TRBV5-1

CDR3aa: ASRRTGNTEAF
abundance: NA
len: 11
j_gene: TRBJ1-1
v_gene: TRBV6-5

CDR3aa: ASSKPGEETQY
abundance: NA
len: 11
j_gene: TRBJ2-5
v_gene: TRBV25-1

CDR3aa: ASSPSGVGYNEQF
abundance: NA
len: 13
j_gene: TRBJ2-1
v_gene: TRBV18

CDR3aa: ASTGTGLNQPQH
abundance: NA
len: 12
j_gene: TRBJ1-5
v_gene: TRBV6-5